This TCR beta chain comes out of a study of blood T cell repertoires in COVID-19. Across the whole study: Donors in the United States, Italy and Spain gave samples during acute or convalescent COVID-19.

Trimming took 3 bases from V and 0 from J; bases not matched to a gene: 7. The CDR3 sequence is 18 residues long. The germline V gene has CDR1 LNHDA and CDR2 SQIVND (reference sequence). Sequencing was performed with immunoSEQ multiplex PCR; in TCRdb, only in-frame clones are kept and a portion is missing. The sample has approximately 110,000 clones, approximately 88% seen once. Sample: peripheral blood. The TCR comes from a woman in her 70s with acute or convalescent COVID-19. The chain combines TRBV19 with TRBJ2-1; 11 bases fit TRBD2. The CDR3 region is CASSIRSLAGASYNEQFF. The CDR3 nucleotides are TGTGCCAGTAGTATCCGCTCACTAGCGGGGGCCTCCTACAATGAGCAGTTCTTC.